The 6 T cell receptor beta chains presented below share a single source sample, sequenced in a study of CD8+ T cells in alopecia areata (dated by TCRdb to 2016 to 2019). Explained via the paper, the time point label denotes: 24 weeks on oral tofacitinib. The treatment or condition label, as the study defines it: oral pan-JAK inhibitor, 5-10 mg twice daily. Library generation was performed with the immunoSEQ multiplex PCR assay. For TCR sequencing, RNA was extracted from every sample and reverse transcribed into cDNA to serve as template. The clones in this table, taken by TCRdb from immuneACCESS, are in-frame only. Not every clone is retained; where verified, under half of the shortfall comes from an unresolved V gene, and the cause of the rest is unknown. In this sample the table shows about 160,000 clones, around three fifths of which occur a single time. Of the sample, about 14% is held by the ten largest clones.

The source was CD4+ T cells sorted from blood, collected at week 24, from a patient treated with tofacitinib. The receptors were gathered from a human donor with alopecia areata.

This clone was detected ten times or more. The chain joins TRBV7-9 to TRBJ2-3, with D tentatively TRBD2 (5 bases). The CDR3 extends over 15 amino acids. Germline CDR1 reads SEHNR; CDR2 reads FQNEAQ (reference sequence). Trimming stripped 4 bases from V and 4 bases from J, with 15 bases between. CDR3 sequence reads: CASSSRLEGADTQYF. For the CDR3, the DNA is TGTGCCAGCAGCTCCCGACTCGAGGGCGCAGATACGCAGTATTTT.

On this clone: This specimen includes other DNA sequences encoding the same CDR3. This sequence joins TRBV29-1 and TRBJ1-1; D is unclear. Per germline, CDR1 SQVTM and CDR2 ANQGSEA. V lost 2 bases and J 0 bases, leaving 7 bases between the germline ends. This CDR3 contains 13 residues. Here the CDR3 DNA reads TGCAGCGTTGAAAGACGTTTGAACACTGAAGCTTTCTTT. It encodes CSVERRLNTEAFF. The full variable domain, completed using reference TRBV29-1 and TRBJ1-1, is SAVISQKPSRDICQRGTSLTIQCQVDSQVTMMFWYRQQPGQSLTLIATANQGSEATYESGFVIDKFPISRPNLTFSTLTVSNMSPEDSSIYLCSVERRLNTEAFFGQGTRLTVV.

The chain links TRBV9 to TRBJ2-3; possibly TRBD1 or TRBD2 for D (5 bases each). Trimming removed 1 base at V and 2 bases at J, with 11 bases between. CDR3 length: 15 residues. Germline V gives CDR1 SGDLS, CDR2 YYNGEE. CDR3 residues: CASSVFRGSTDTQYF. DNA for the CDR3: TGTGCCAGCAGCGTATTTCGGGGCTCCACAGATACGCAGTATTTT.

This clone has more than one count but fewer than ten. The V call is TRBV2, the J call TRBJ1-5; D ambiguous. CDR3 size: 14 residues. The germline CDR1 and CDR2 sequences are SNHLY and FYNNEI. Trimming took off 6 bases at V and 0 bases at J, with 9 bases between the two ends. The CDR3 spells CASRVEHSNQPQHF. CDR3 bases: TGTGCCAGCAGGGTAGAGCATAGCAATCAGCCCCAGCATTTT.

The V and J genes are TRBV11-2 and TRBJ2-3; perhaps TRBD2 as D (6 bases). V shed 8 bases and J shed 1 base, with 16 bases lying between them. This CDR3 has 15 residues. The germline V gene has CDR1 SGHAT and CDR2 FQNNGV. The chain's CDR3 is CASLPRGGGTDTQYF. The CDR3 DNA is TGTGCCAGCCTACCAAGGGGAGGTGGCACAGATACGCAGTATTTT.

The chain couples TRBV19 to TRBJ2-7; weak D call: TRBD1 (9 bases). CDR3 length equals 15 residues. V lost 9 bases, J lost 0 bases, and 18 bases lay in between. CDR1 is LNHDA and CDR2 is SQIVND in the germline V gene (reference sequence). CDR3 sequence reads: CASSGGQGSSYEQYF. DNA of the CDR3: TGTGCCAGCAGCGGGGGACAGGGAAGCTCCTACGAGCAGTACTTC.